These T cell receptor beta chains were read from a single sample in a study of ipilimumab plus nivolumab after autologous stem cell transplantation. The protocol was immunoSEQ multiplex PCR, while the TCRdb copy is restricted to in-frame clones and leaves out a portion. The sample consists of fewer than 85,000 clones, more than 80% of them appearing once. Sequenced here: PBMCs, sampled in a trial of ipilimumab plus nivolumab as post-transplant consolidation. These receptors were collected from a male donor with diffuse large B-cell lymphoma. Both conserved end residues are part of each CDR3.

V gene	J gene	CDR3 protein
TRBV11-2	TRBJ1-1	CASSLGGGLRAFF
TRBV25-1	TRBJ2-1	CASSEYGFYNEQFF
TRBV29-1	TRBJ1-2	CSVYSAYYGYTF
TRBV30	TRBJ2-3	CAWRLAGGTDTQYF
TRBV19	TRBJ1-2	CASSPGRVVNYGYTF
TRBV5-4	TRBJ1-2	CASSSRGGADYGYTF
TRBV6-1	TRBJ2-7	CASSEYNYEQYF
TRBV30	TRBJ1-6	CAWSGQGDSPLHF
TRBV20-1	TRBJ2-5	CSAAWGETQYF
TRBV30	TRBJ1-2	CAWSPDRVVGYTF